The rows below give T cell receptor beta chains drawn from one sample of a study of chemoradiotherapy in HPV16-positive cancers. Assay used: immunoSEQ multiplex PCR; TCRdb lists only in-frame clones, some missing. The table has around 8,800 clones, roughly three quarters seen once. The starting material was tumor tissue, obtained from a patient who underwent chemoradiotherapy. These receptors came from a human donor with HPV-associated anogenital cancer. CDR3s include the opening cysteine and the closing phenylalanine or tryptophan. The D gene is left open where the match is weak. Clone size is given for some rows only: seen once, a few or many times, or a class if the clone is expanded.

TRBJ2-5 TRBV7-2 TRBD1 once TGTGCCAGCAAATCTACCGGGACAGAACAAGAGACCCAGTACTTC CASKSTGTEQETQYF
TRBJ1-5 TRBV19 NA NA TGTGCCAGTAGTCCGGGCCGACAGACGAATAATCAGCCCCAGCATTTT CASSPGRQTNNQPQHF
TRBJ2-1 TRBV7-8 TRBD2 NA TGTGCCAGCAGCTTAATAGCTAGCGGCCACAATGAGCAGTTCTTC CASSLIASGHNEQFF
TRBJ2-7 TRBV11-2 NA once TGTGCCAGCAGCTTAGAGCAAATCGAGCAGTACTTC CASSLEQIEQYF
TRBJ2-3 TRBV7-2 TRBD2 NA TGTGCCAGCAGCGCCGGGACTAGCGGGAGCTGGTTGAAAGATACGCAGTATTTT CASSAGTSGSWLKDTQYF
TRBJ2-7 TRBV7-9 TRBD1 NA TGTGCCAGCAGACAGACAGGGTACGGCTACGAGCAGTACTTC CASRQTGYGYEQYF
TRBJ2-1 TRBV9 TRBD1 NA TGTGCCAGCAGCGTAGGGGGACAGGGGGCGAATGAGCAGTTCTTC CASSVGGQGANEQFF
TRBJ2-7 TRBV6-1 NA NA TGTGCCAGCAGTGAACCCGGAGCGGAGGAGCAGTACTTC CASSEPGAEEQYF
TRBJ2-5 TRBV11-2 NA NA TGTGCCAGCAGCTTAGAGGGGCTAGCCCAAGAGACCCAGTACTTC CASSLEGLAQETQYF
TRBJ2-5 TRBV28 NA NA TGTGCCAGCAGTTTATTTGGGGTAGAGACCCAGTACTTC CASSLFGVETQYF
TRBJ1-5 TRBV7-2 NA NA TGTGCCAGCAGCTGGGGGGGGTTGCAGCCCCAGCATTTT CASSWGGLQPQHF
TRBJ2-5 TRBV6-4 TRBD1 NA TGTGCCAGCAGCCCCGGGACAGGGGAGCCGGAGACCCAGTACTTC CASSPGTGEPETQYF
TRBJ2-1 TRBV11-3 NA NA TGTGCCAGCAGCTCACAAAAAGGGACTGAGCAGTTCTTC CASSSQKGTEQFF